The T cell receptor beta chain described here comes from a study of blood T cell repertoires in COVID-19. About the study: Specimens from acute and convalescent COVID-19 originated in the United States, Italy and Spain. PBMCs, B-cell-depleted T cells, or T cells provided the cDNA or gDNA that made up the material.

The V end lost 6 bases, the J end lost 5 bases, and 14 bases lay between the germline ends. Per the germline V gene, CDR1 is LNHDA and CDR2 is SQIVND (reference sequence). The CDR3 sequence is 13 residues long. Original handling: Reference gene primer amplification gave estimated nucleated cell counts. This table comes from immunoSEQ multiplex PCR, and its TCRdb copy is limited to in-frame clones, with some not included. The V and J calls and clone size were taken over from that table, and D and trimming were inferred from the DNA. The sample yields 150,000 or so clones, about 87% seen once. V gene TRBV19 combines with J gene TRBJ2-7; a possible D gene is TRBD2 (6 bases). The clonotype comes from a man older than 75 with acute or convalescent COVID-19. Sequences were obtained from peripheral blood. CDR3 loop: CASSLRRAHEQYF. The CDR3, as DNA: TGTGCCAGTAGCCTTCGGAGGGCTCACGAGCAGTACTTC.